Below are 31 T cell receptor beta chains sequenced from a single sample in a study of shared clonotypes between healthy human individuals. Profiling relied on immunoSEQ multiplex PCR, and the TCRdb table lists in-frame clones only, not all of them. Among approximately 2,300,000 clones listed, 92% were seen once. The sequencing input was naive CD4+ T cells from PBMCs. The subset is: CD45RA+ positively selected. These receptors all come from a man aged 18 to 29 in good health. Some clones in this sample may be carry-over from other donors' samples.

CDR3 sequence reads: CASSLASSSQMEKLFF. The CDR3, as DNA: TGTGCCAGCAGTTTAGCCTCATCCAGTCAGATGGAAAAACTGTTTTTT. V usage is TRBV28 and J usage is TRBJ1-4; D gene uncertain. The length of the CDR3 is 16 residues. The ends were cut back, 2 bases at V and 8 bases at J, with 18 bases in the middle. Germline V gene lookup returns CDR1 MDHEN and CDR2 SYDVKM.

The chain combines TRBV28 with TRBJ2-7; TRBD1 matches at 9 bases. In germline, CDR1 is MDHEN, CDR2 SYDVKM. This CDR3 has 15 amino acids. J was trimmed by 6 bases and V by 2 bases; bases with no gene match: 8. CDR3 DNA sequence: TGTGCCAGCAGTTTAGGGACAGGGTTGTCGTCCGAGCAGTACTTC. Residues: CASSLGTGLSSEQYF.

The rearrangement joins TRBV7-2 to TRBJ1-2; D call uncertain. CDR3 length: 14 amino acids. Looked up from germline, CDR1 is SGHTA and CDR2 is FQGNSA. Trimming took off 0 bases at V and 6 bases at J, with 11 bases between the two ends. This CDR3 reads CASSLAFWENGYTF. CDR3 DNA: TGTGCCAGCAGCTTAGCGTTTTGGGAGAATGGCTACACCTTC.

J is TRBJ2-1 and V is TRBV2; 7 bases line up with TRBD2. From germline, CDR1 is SNHLY and CDR2 FYNNEI. The CDR3 is made up of 14 amino acids. Losses at the gene ends were 4 bases for V and 8 bases for J; bases not matched to a gene: 8. CDR3 coding DNA: TGTGCCAGCAGTGTTTTGACTAGCTCCGATGAGCAGTTCTTC. Translation: CASSVLTSSDEQFF.

The chain has TRBV30 and TRBJ1-1; TRBD1 is a possible D gene (6 bases). The CDR3 has 14 amino acids. Germline CDR1 GTSNPN, CDR2 SVGIG (reference sequence). V was clipped by 2 bases and J by 0 bases, with 10 bases between them. The CDR3 reads CAWSTGPMNTEAFF. As DNA, the CDR3 is TGTGCCTGGAGTACAGGGCCGATGAACACTGAAGCTTTCTTT.

The V call is TRBV28, the J call TRBJ2-7, with D perhaps TRBD1 (6 bases). The CDR3 consists of 14 residues. CDR1 is MDHEN, CDR2 SYDVKM, per germline. V lost 7 bases and J 6 bases, leaving 19 bases between the germline ends. In DNA, the CDR3 is TGTGCCAGCACATCGGGCGAAAGAGGGGGCGAGCAGTACTTC. Translated: CASTSGERGGEQYF. The variable domain in full, completed from reference TRBV28 and TRBJ2-7, reads DVKVTQSSRYLVKRTGEKVFLECVQDMDHENMFWYRQDPGLGLRLIYFSYDVKMKEKGDIPEGYSVSREKKERFSLILESASTNQTSMYLCASTSGERGGEQYFGPGTRLTVT.

This sequence joins TRBV5-4 and TRBJ2-1; 11 nucleotides align to TRBD2. The CDR3 covers 14 residues. The V gene's germline CDR1 is SGHNT and CDR2 YYREEE (reference sequence). V gave up 3 bases and J gave up 8 bases; unmatched junction bases: 4. In DNA, the CDR3 is TGTGCCAGCAGCTCGACACTAGCGGGAGATGAGCAGTTCTTC. As protein: CASSSTLAGDEQFF.

V gene TRBV6-5 combines with J gene TRBJ1-2; TRBD1 is a possible D gene (5 bases). Trimming left V 4 bases short and J 4 bases short, with 19 bases between. This CDR3 contains 16 residues. The germline CDR1 and CDR2 sequences are MNHEY and SVGAGI. The CDR3 nucleotides are TGTGCCAGCAGTTGGGGCCCCTCAGGGCACGGCTATGGCTACACCTTC. Translated: CASSWGPSGHGYGYTF.

The CDR3 region has the DNA TGTGCCAGCGGAACGGCGGGAGCTCCCACCGGGGAGCTGTTTTTT. Encoded protein: CASGTAGAPTGELFF. V and J are TRBV2 and TRBJ2-2; 7 nucleotides agree with TRBD2. Germline-derived CDR1 and CDR2 are SNHLY and FYNNEI. This CDR3 is built from 15 residues. V dropped 8 bases and J dropped 4; count of bases not matched to a gene: 10.

In this sample, this clone turned up a few times. The chain is built from TRBV9 and TRBJ2-1; D is perhaps TRBD1 (6 bases). The CDR3 sequence is 15 residues long. CDR1 SGDLS and CDR2 YYNGEE come from the germline V gene. Between the trimmed V and J ends, which lost 0 bases and 2 bases, there was a span of 9 bases. CDR3 in DNA: TGTGCCAGCAGCGTAGGGGCAGGGGCCTACAATGAGCAGTTCTTC. This sequence encodes CASSVGAGAYNEQFF.

The chain is built from TRBV6-1 and TRBJ1-5; D call uncertain. Trimming removed 5 bases from V and 2 bases from J, with 13 bases in between. This CDR3 has 15 amino acids. CDR1 and CDR2 (germline): MNHNS, SASEGT. CDR3 in DNA: TGTGCCAGCAGTCAAGTGGACGGTCGCAATCAGCCCCAGCATTTT. This codes for CASSQVDGRNQPQHF.

The rearrangement joins TRBV7-3 to TRBJ2-7; TRBD1 might be the D (5 bases). The germline V and J ends were trimmed by 3 bases and 6 bases, with 12 bases remaining between them. CDR3 length: 13 amino acids. Germline lookup yields CDR1 SGHTA and CDR2 FQGTGA. CDR3 protein: CASSLDTFAEQYF. The DNA of the CDR3 is TGTGCCAGCAGCTTGGACACCTTCGCCGAGCAGTACTTC.

The rearrangement links TRBV2 to TRBJ2-1, with D possibly TRBD1 on 5 matching bases. Germline CDR1 reads SNHLY; CDR2 reads FYNNEI. With 7 bases removed from V and 1 base from J, the gap between germline ends came to 17 bases. This CDR3 is 16 amino acids long. The CDR3 region has the DNA TGTGCCAGCACTAGTTTGTCAGGGAAGTCCTACAATGAGCAGTTCTTC. Protein sequence: CASTSLSGKSYNEQFF.

The V call is TRBV14, the J call TRBJ2-5; D call uncertain. V lost 4 bases and J 5 bases, leaving 20 bases between the germline ends. The CDR3 length is 16 residues. Germline V lookup: CDR1 SGHDN, CDR2 FVKESK. The CDR3 spells CASSRLKVPQVETQYF. The CDR3 region has the DNA TGTGCCAGCAGCCGATTGAAAGTGCCACAAGTCGAGACCCAGTACTTC.

This rearrangement joins TRBV7-9 to TRBJ2-2; TRBD1 is a possible D gene (6 bases). The CDR3 runs 14 residues. Trimming removed 2 bases from V and 7 bases from J, with 11 bases in between. Germline CDR1 is SEHNR and CDR2 is FQNEAQ (reference sequence). CDR3 DNA: TGTGCCAGCAGCTTATACAGGGAAATCGGGGAGCTGTTTTTT. Translated, it gives CASSLYREIGELFF.

V usage is TRBV6-1 and J usage is TRBJ2-7; 7 bases match TRBD1. Germline-derived CDR1 and CDR2 are MNHNS and SASEGT. This CDR3 region has 16 residues. V shed 1 base and J 9 bases; nucleotides not matched to a gene: 15. CDR3 region: CASSEGQGIIRFGQYF. The DNA for the CDR3 is TGTGCCAGCAGTGAAGGACAGGGAATCATACGATTTGGGCAGTACTTC.

V and J are TRBV7-2 and TRBJ2-1, with D tentatively TRBD2 (5 bases). Germline CDR1 and CDR2: SGHTA and FQGNSA. This CDR3 has 15 amino acids. V lost 4 bases and J 5 bases, leaving 15 bases between the germline ends. CDR3 residues: CASSSQPEGNNEQFF. The DNA for the CDR3 is TGTGCCAGCAGCTCCCAGCCCGAGGGAAACAATGAGCAGTTCTTC.

V gene TRBV4-2 combines with J gene TRBJ1-2; perhaps TRBD1 as D (6 bases). Per the germline V gene, CDR1 is LGHNA and CDR2 is YNFKEQ. This CDR3 has 15 amino acids. V lost 7 bases and J 1 base, leaving 16 bases between the germline ends. CDR3 loop: CASTPAGQINYGYTF. CDR3 in DNA: TGTGCCAGCACCCCAGCCGGACAGATTAACTATGGCTACACCTTC.

The chain uses TRBV10-3 and TRBJ2-1; 10 bases match TRBD2. Looked up from germline, CDR1 is ENHRY and CDR2 is SYGVKD. This CDR3 has 14 residues. The V and J ends lost 6 bases and 5 bases, in that order; junction bases with no gene match: 4. CDR3 protein: CAIRPGLANNEQFF. The CDR3 nucleotides are TGTGCCATCAGGCCGGGACTAGCGAACAATGAGCAGTTCTTC.

The genes are TRBV28 and TRBJ1-2, with 10 bases aligning to TRBD1. This CDR3 is built from 14 residues. With 6 bases clipped from V and 4 bases from J, the junction kept 5 bases outside the gene matches. Germline V gene lookup returns CDR1 MDHEN and CDR2 SYDVKM. The chain's CDR3 is CASSQTGGGYGYTF. The CDR3 DNA reads TGTGCCAGCAGCCAGACAGGGGGCGGCTATGGCTACACCTTC.

This chain connects TRBV19 to TRBJ2-5; TRBD1 is a possible D gene (6 bases). The germline gives CDR1 LNHDA, CDR2 SQIVND (reference sequence). This CDR3 has 11 amino acids. The ends were cut back, 8 bases at V and 4 bases at J, with 8 bases in the middle. CDR3 sequence reads: CASRQAETQYF. The DNA for the CDR3 is TGTGCCAGTCGACAGGCAGAGACCCAGTACTTC.

The chain uses TRBV10-3 and TRBJ2-2; D might be TRBD1 (6 bases). Germline CDR1 and CDR2: ENHRY and SYGVKD. Trimming removed 5 bases from V and 4 bases from J, with 11 bases in between. The CDR3 spans 14 residues. CDR3 bases: TGTGCCATCAGTTTAGGACAGCGCACCGGGGAGCTGTTTTTT. Its translation is CAISLGQRTGELFF.

The sample holds one count of this clone. This chain connects TRBV27 to TRBJ2-3, with 9 nucleotides matching TRBD1. V was pared by 5 bases and J by 0 bases, with 6 bases of the junction left unmatched. Germline CDR1 and CDR2: MNHEY and SMNVEV (reference sequence). The CDR3 contains 16 residues. This CDR3 reads CASSRTGTGSTDTQYF. For the CDR3, the DNA is TGTGCCAGCAGTAGGACCGGGACAGGGAGCACAGATACGCAGTATTTT.

The J gene is TRBJ1-3, the V gene TRBV11-2, with D perhaps TRBD1 (5 bases). This CDR3 has 14 residues. Trimming cost V 3 bases and J 2 bases, with 8 bases left between them. Germline V gene data show CDR1 as SGHAT and CDR2 as FQNNGV. The DNA for the CDR3 is TGTGCCAGCAGCTTGACAGTTGCTGGAAACACCATATATTTT. Protein product: CASSLTVAGNTIYF.

The chain joins TRBV4-1 to TRBJ1-5, with D unresolved. This CDR3 comprises 16 residues. V was trimmed by 0 bases and J by 1 base, leaving 10 bases between them. Germline CDR1 MGHRA, CDR2 YSYEKL. CDR3 loop: CASSQEVGRSNQPQHF. The CDR3 bases are TGCGCCAGCAGCCAAGAGGTGGGAAGGAGCAATCAGCCCCAGCATTTT.

Regarding this clone: This same CDR3 is encoded by further DNA sequences in the sample. The gene calls are TRBV28 and TRBJ1-5; D is undetermined. Germline assignment: CDR1 MDHEN and CDR2 SYDVKM. The CDR3 spans 12 residues. Trimming cost V 2 bases and J 5 bases, with 4 bases left between them. CDR3 sequence reads: CASSLLYQPQHF. CDR3 bases: TGTGCCAGCAGTTTACTATATCAGCCCCAGCATTTT.

In its sample, this clone was seen once. J is TRBJ1-5 and V is TRBV2; weak D call: TRBD1 (6 bases). CDR1 and CDR2 (germline): SNHLY, FYNNEI. This CDR3 is built from 15 residues. V lost 2 bases and J 2 bases, leaving 10 bases between the germline ends. The CDR3 DNA is TGTGCCAGCAGTGAACAGGGGCAAGGCAATCAGCCCCAGCATTTT. This codes for CASSEQGQGNQPQHF.

The chain uses TRBV19 and TRBJ1-3; D is unclear. The CDR3 contains 14 residues. Trimming stripped 6 bases from V and 2 bases from J, with 11 bases between. CDR1 LNHDA and CDR2 SQIVND come from the germline V gene (reference sequence). In DNA, the CDR3 is TGTGCCAGTAGAACGGCTGGAGCTGGAAACACCATATATTTT. Protein sequence: CASRTAGAGNTIYF. The full variable domain, its missing parts supplied by reference TRBV19 and TRBJ1-3, is DGGITQSPKYLFRKEGQNVTLSCEQNLNHDAMYWYRQDPGQGLRLIYYSQIVNDFQKGDIAEGYSVSREKKESFPLTVTSAQKNPTAFYLCASRTAGAGNTIYFGEGSWLTVV.

V usage is TRBV28 and J usage is TRBJ2-1; a possible D gene is TRBD2 (6 bases). Germline V gene sequence: CDR1 MDHEN, CDR2 SYDVKM. V was pared by 3 bases and J by 0 bases, with 9 bases between. The length of the CDR3 is 15 residues. The CDR3 region has the DNA TGTGCCAGCAGTTTTTTGCGGGGCTCCTACAATGAGCAGTTCTTC. Its translation: CASSFLRGSYNEQFF. The variable domain in full, with the rest retrieved from reference TRBV28 and TRBJ2-1, is DVKVTQSSRYLVKRTGEKVFLECVQDMDHENMFWYRQDPGLGLRLIYFSYDVKMKEKGDIPEGYSVSREKKERFSLILESASTNQTSMYLCASSFLRGSYNEQFFGPGTRLTVL.

The J gene is TRBJ1-2, the V gene TRBV2; D unclear. Trimming cost V 6 bases and J 2 bases, with 10 bases left between them. Germline V gene sequence: CDR1 SNHLY, CDR2 FYNNEI. The CDR3 loop spans 13 amino acids. The CDR3 DNA reads as TGTGCCAGCAGCGCCATGGAGAACTATGGCTACACCTTC. Translated: CASSAMENYGYTF.

The V and J genes are TRBV6-1 and TRBJ2-7, with 10 bases identical to TRBD2. In germline, CDR1 is MNHNS, CDR2 SASEGT. Losses at the gene ends were 6 bases for V and 3 bases for J; bases not matched to a gene: 5. The CDR3 spans 14 residues. The CDR3 sequence: CASSQSGGDYEQYF. CDR3 in DNA: TGTGCCAGCAGCCAAAGCGGGGGGGACTACGAGCAGTACTTC.